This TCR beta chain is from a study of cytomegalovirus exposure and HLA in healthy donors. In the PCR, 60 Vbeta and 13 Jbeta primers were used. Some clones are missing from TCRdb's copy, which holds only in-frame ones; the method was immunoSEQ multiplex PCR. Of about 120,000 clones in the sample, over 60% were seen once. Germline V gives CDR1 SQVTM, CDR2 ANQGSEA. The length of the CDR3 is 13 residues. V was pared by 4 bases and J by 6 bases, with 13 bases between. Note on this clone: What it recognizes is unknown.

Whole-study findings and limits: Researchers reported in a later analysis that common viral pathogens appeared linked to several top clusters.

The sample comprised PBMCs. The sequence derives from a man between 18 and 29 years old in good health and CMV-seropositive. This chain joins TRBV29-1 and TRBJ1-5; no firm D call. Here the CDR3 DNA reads TGCAGCGTTGGGGTCGAGACGGGTCAGCCCCAGCATTTT. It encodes CSVGVETGQPQHF.